The next 24 T cell receptor beta chains were all read from a single sample in a study of T cells in Graves' hyperthyroidism and ophthalmopathy. What was amplified from RNA transcripts were TCR beta CDR3 regions. A first-round RT-PCR of the TCR CDR3 used the HTBI primer set. One entry per CDR3 protein results from TCRdb running MiXCR on the multiplex PCR reads. The table lists around 600,000 distinct CDR3 sequences, more than 12% of them singletons. Sequenced input: blood. The receptors shown here come from a woman between 50 and 59 years old with Graves' ophthalmopathy.

The chain joins TRBV6-1 to TRBJ1-6, with 8 bases matching TRBD1. J was trimmed by 11 bases and V by 3 bases; bases with no gene match: 12. This CDR3 region has 16 residues. Germline V gene sequence: CDR1 MNHNS, CDR2 SASEGT. The CDR3 spells CASSDRGQGGNPPLHF. In nucleotides, the CDR3 is TGTGCCAGCAGTGACCGCGGACAGGGAGGAAATCCACCCCTCCACTTT.

Many counts were recorded for this clonotype. The chain carries TRBV11-3 and TRBJ2-1, with D perhaps matching TRBD2 (6 bases). Germline CDR1 is SGHNT and CDR2 is YENEEA. This CDR3 contains 13 residues. V lost 1 base and J lost 8, with 9 bases in between. CDR3: CASSLAREYEQFF. The CDR3, as DNA: TGTGCCAGCAGCTTAGCCCGGGAGTATGAGCAGTTCTTC.

V gene TRBV19 combines with J gene TRBJ2-1; TRBD1 agrees at 8 bases. J was trimmed by 9 bases and V by 7 bases; bases with no gene match: 14. This CDR3 region has 15 residues. The germline V gene has CDR1 LNHDA and CDR2 SQIVND (reference sequence). In nucleotides, the CDR3 is TGTGCCAGTATCAAAACGGGACAGGTGTTCAGTGAGCAGTTCTTC. Residues: CASIKTGQVFSEQFF.

The V and J genes are TRBV20-1 and TRBJ2-7; 7 nucleotides match TRBD2. CDR3 length: 12 amino acids. Losses at the gene ends were 6 bases for V and 5 bases for J; bases not matched to a gene: 7. Germline CDR1 is DFQATT and CDR2 is SNEGSKA (reference sequence). This CDR3 reads CSAQRGGNEQYF. In DNA, the CDR3 is TGCAGTGCCCAGCGGGGAGGAAACGAGCAGTACTTC.

This clonotype has at least ten counts. V is TRBV4-2 and J is TRBJ2-3; either TRBD1 or TRBD2 may supply D (5 bases each). The germline V gene has CDR1 LGHNA and CDR2 YNFKEQ. The CDR3 is made up of 14 amino acids. Trimming took off 4 bases at V and 2 bases at J, with 10 bases between the two ends. The CDR3 loop is CASSRDPITDTQYF. CDR3 DNA: TGTGCCAGCAGCCGGGACCCTATCACAGATACGCAGTATTTT.

This clonotype was observed many times. The chain combines TRBV5-1 with TRBJ2-7; D might be TRBD1 (5 bases). The CDR3 is made up of 14 amino acids. V was shortened by 0 bases and J by 3 bases, with 10 bases between the two germline ends. The germline V gene has CDR1 SGHRS and CDR2 YFSETQ. CDR3 nucleotide sequence: TGCGCCAGCAGCTTGGAGACAGCCGTCTACGAGCAGTACTTC. Residues: CASSLETAVYEQYF.

This clonotype was seen ten or more times. V is TRBV7-2 and J is TRBJ2-5; D is uncertain. The germline V gene has CDR1 SGHTA and CDR2 FQGNSA. This CDR3 has 11 amino acids. The V end was cut by 6 bases, the J end by 4 bases, with 6 bases between. CDR3 DNA: TGTGCCAGCAGTTTAACAGAGACCCAGTACTTC. This encodes CASSLTETQYF. Variable domain in full (rest from reference TRBV7-2 and TRBJ2-5): GAGVSQSPSNKVTEKGKDVELRCDPISGHTALYWYRQSLGQGLEFLIYFQGNSAPDKSGLPSDRFSAERTGGSVSTLTIQRTQQEDSAVYLCASSLTETQYFGPGTRLLVL.

This chain connects TRBV9 to TRBJ2-7; 7 positions match TRBD2. The length of the CDR3 is 16 residues. The V gene's germline CDR1 is SGDLS and CDR2 YYNGEE. The V and J ends lost 0 bases and 5 bases, in that order; junction bases with no gene match: 11. The DNA of the CDR3 is TGTGCCAGCAGCGTAGACGGGGGAGGGCCGATGGACGAGCAGTACTTC. Its protein is CASSVDGGGPMDEQYF.

This clonotype has a handful of counts. The chain couples TRBV14 to TRBJ2-7, with a possible D match to TRBD1 (5 bases). The CDR3 spans 14 residues. The V end lost 3 bases, the J end lost 0 bases, and 9 bases lay between the germline ends. Germline V lookup: CDR1 SGHDN, CDR2 FVKESK. In DNA, the CDR3 is TGTGCCAGCAGCCAGGTAGGGGTCTCCTACGAGCAGTACTTC. Translated: CASSQVGVSYEQYF.

There are many counts of this clonotype. The V call is TRBV18, the J call TRBJ2-5, with 7 bases aligning to TRBD2. The CDR3 loop spans 14 amino acids. CDR1 is KGHSH, CDR2 LQKENI, per germline. V shed 3 bases and J 2 bases; nucleotides not matched to a gene: 3. This CDR3 reads CASSPGLEQETQYF. CDR3 in DNA: TGTGCCAGCTCACCTGGACTAGAACAAGAGACCCAGTACTTC. Full variable domain (outside the CDR3, taken from reference TRBV18 and TRBJ2-5): NAGVMQNPRHLVRRRGQEARLRCSPMKGHSHVYWYRQLPEEGLKFMVYLQKENIIDESGMPKERFSAEFPKEGPSILRIQQVVRGDSAAYFCASSPGLEQETQYFGPGTRLLVL.

This clonotype was seen ten or more times. The CDR3 protein is CAWSTGTRDGYTF. The DNA for the CDR3 is TGTGCCTGGAGTACCGGGACTCGAGATGGCTACACCTTC. The chain uses TRBV30 and TRBJ1-2; D might be TRBD1 (5 bases). Per the germline V gene, CDR1 is GTSNPN and CDR2 is SVGIG (reference sequence). V was cut by 2 bases and J by 6 bases, with 13 bases left in between. This CDR3 is built from 13 residues.

In this sample, this clonotype turned up many times. DNA of the CDR3: TGTGCCAGCAGTTCACTTCTAGCGGGTTCCTACGAGCAGTACTTC. Its translation is CASSSLLAGSYEQYF. V usage is TRBV6-5 and J usage is TRBJ2-7; the match to TRBD2 covers 8 bases. The ends lost 4 bases at V and 1 base at J; junction bases unmatched: 6. This CDR3 is built from 15 residues. Germline-derived CDR1 and CDR2 are MNHEY and SVGAGI.

This clonotype occurred many times. The J gene is TRBJ2-7, the V gene TRBV5-1; 10 bases agree with TRBD2. In germline, CDR1 is SGHRS, CDR2 YFSETQ. The V segment lost 2 bases and the J segment 5 bases; nucleotides outside the gene matches: 10. There are 16 residues in the CDR3. CDR3 sequence: CASSFGASGSIDEQYF. The CDR3, as DNA: TGCGCCAGCAGCTTCGGAGCTAGCGGGAGTATCGACGAGCAGTACTTC.

Ten or more counts support this clonotype. This chain connects TRBV11-2 to TRBJ1-5; a weak D match, TRBD1 (6 bases). Germline CDR1 and CDR2: SGHAT and FQNNGV. This CDR3 contains 16 residues. Trimming pared 1 base from V and 3 bases from J, leaving 13 bases between. The CDR3 protein is CASSLGAGVNNQPQHF. The CDR3 region has the DNA TGTGCCAGCAGCTTAGGGGCAGGGGTTAACAATCAGCCCCAGCATTTT.

The sample holds many counts of this clonotype. The J gene is TRBJ1-6, the V gene TRBV11-2; unclear D gene. The CDR3 is 14 residues long. Trimming took 5 bases from V and 7 from J, leaving 12 bases between them. Per germline, CDR1 SGHAT and CDR2 FQNNGV. The DNA of the CDR3 is TGTGCCAGCAGCCCGCACGCTGAGAATTCACCCCTCCACTTT. Its protein is CASSPHAENSPLHF.

The chain couples TRBV5-1 to TRBJ2-7, with TRBD2 matching over 8 bases. J lost 7 bases, V lost 3 bases, and 12 bases had no gene match. CDR1 and CDR2 (germline): SGHRS, YFSETQ. This CDR3 region has 15 residues. The CDR3 spells CASSSLEAGVSEQYF. Written as DNA, the CDR3 is TGCGCCAGCAGCTCCTTAGAAGCGGGAGTATCAGAGCAGTACTTC.

This clonotype was seen many times. The rearrangement joins TRBV20-1 to TRBJ2-1; D is undetermined. Trimming shortened V by 2 bases and J by 8 bases, and 19 bases separated the two germline ends. Germline CDR1 DFQATT, CDR2 SNEGSKA (reference sequence). The CDR3 totals 15 residues. The CDR3 reads CSARSTQRSDDEQFF. DNA of the CDR3: TGCAGTGCTAGATCAACGCAGAGAAGCGACGATGAGCAGTTCTTC.

This clonotype occurred many times. This chain connects TRBV2 to TRBJ2-6; 9 bases align to TRBD1. V shed 8 bases, J shed 1 base, and the junction held 6 bases outside the gene matches. Germline V lookup: CDR1 SNHLY, CDR2 FYNNEI. This CDR3 is built from 16 residues. CDR3 sequence (DNA): TGTGCCAGCGGGGGACAGGGACGGTCTGGGGCCAACGTCCTGACTTTC. This encodes CASGGQGRSGANVLTF.

The chain joins TRBV28 to TRBJ1-2, with TRBD1 identical over 8 bases. The CDR3 contains 9 residues. The V and J ends lost 10 bases and 12 bases, in that order; junction bases with no gene match: 4. Germline values: CDR1 MDHEN, CDR2 SYDVKM. The CDR3 loop is CAITDRDTF. The CDR3 region has the DNA TGTGCCATTACGGACAGGGACACCTTC.

This clonotype was picked up many times. J is TRBJ2-7 and V is TRBV7-9; tentative D call: TRBD2 (6 bases). The germline gives CDR1 SEHNR, CDR2 FQNEAQ (reference sequence). V was trimmed by 4 bases and J by 0 bases, leaving 10 bases between them. There are 14 residues in the CDR3. CDR3 residues: CASSSMTSSYEQYF. For the CDR3, the DNA is TGTGCCAGCAGCTCGATGACTAGCTCCTACGAGCAGTACTTC.

This clonotype was observed many times. This sequence joins TRBV28 and TRBJ2-7; 9 bases agree with TRBD2. The CDR3 is 15 residues long. Germline assignment: CDR1 MDHEN and CDR2 SYDVKM. V lost 4 bases and J lost 5; bases outside the gene matches: 9. CDR3 residues: CASSYGLASINEQYF. Here the CDR3 DNA reads TGTGCCAGCAGTTACGGACTAGCGAGTATAAACGAGCAGTACTTC.

The gene calls are TRBV6-5 and TRBJ1-6; a weak D match, TRBD1 (6 bases). Germline loops: CDR1 MNHEY, CDR2 SVGAGI. Trimming took off 4 bases at V and 7 bases at J, with 14 bases between the two ends. CDR3 length equals 15 residues. For the CDR3, the DNA is TGTGCCAGCAGTTCCGAGGGGACAACAAATTCACCCCTCCACTTT. This gives the protein CASSSEGTTNSPLHF.

This clonotype was picked up many times. The chain joins TRBV12-3 or TRBV12-4 to TRBJ1-2; the D is unclear. CDR3 length: 11 amino acids. V lost 4 bases to trimming and J lost 4 bases, with 4 bases between them. The CDR3 reads CASSSSYGYTF. As DNA, the CDR3 is TGTGCCAGCAGTTCCAGCTATGGCTACACCTTC.

This clonotype has ten or more counts. The genes are TRBV28 and TRBJ1-5; the D gene is possibly TRBD1 (5 bases). The length of the CDR3 is 19 residues. V dropped 6 bases and J dropped 4 bases, with 28 bases sitting between them. The germline V gene has CDR1 MDHEN and CDR2 SYDVKM. CDR3 bases: TGTGCCAGCAGCCGAGGGTCCCAAGGGGCGGTCGCAGGGAATCAGCCCCAGCATTTT. As protein: CASSRGSQGAVAGNQPQHF.